In its sample, the clone carrying this T cell receptor (beta chain) was seen many times. This specimen belongs to a study of early T cells in non-severe SARS-CoV-2 infection. Study details: Chains stayed unpaired after sequencing of bulk RNA from unsorted whole blood.

TCRdb passed the 5' RACE reads through MiXCR, listing each CDR3 protein once. The table includes some 30,000 distinct CDR3 sequences, about 3.9% detected once. The sequencing input was whole blood. This sequence was found in an adult who was a healthcare worker with PCR-confirmed SARS-CoV-2 infection or an uninfected control (not recorded which).

The CDR3 nucleotides are TGTGCCAGCAGTTCGAGGGACGTTGGCACCGGGGAGCTGTTTTTT. Its protein is CASSSRDVGTGELFF. This rearrangement joins TRBV12-3 or TRBV12-4 to TRBJ2-2; D may match TRBD1 or TRBD2 (5 bases each). The ends were cut back, 4 bases at V and 4 bases at J, with 13 bases in the middle. This CDR3 has 15 amino acids.